A selection of T cell receptor beta chains follows, all from one sample in a study of blood T cells in healthy people across ages. One entry per CDR3 protein, called by TCRdb with MiXCR from the 5' RACE reads. The sample includes hundreds of thousands of distinct CDR3 sequences, about 32% seen only once; the top ten take approximately 15%. The specimen was blood. These receptors were obtained from a woman of 80 years or more in good health. The conserved cysteine and the conserved F or W are not part of the CDR3 here.

V gene | CDR3 protein
TRBV20-1 | SARDPTSSYEQY
TRBV11-2 | ASSLLPEANPQF
TRBV5-1 | ASSLEADLSTGELF
TRBV6-5 | ASSPDYWNYGYT
TRBV6-1 | ASSDTGRAF
TRBV7-9 | ASSWTRPEAF
TRBV3-1 | ASSHRWDAGGYT
TRBV20-1 | SARVQGNTGELF
TRBV30 | AWSVRGPDNSPLH
TRBV20-1 | SATGTGGTGVETQY
TRBV20-1 | SARGSRGSFSSTDTQY
TRBV6-5 | ASKKGGNQPQH
TRBV30 | AWTAGGNNEKLF
TRBV30 | AWSVKQANQPQH
TRBV27 | ASTRMGSGSYEQY